The source of this T cell receptor beta chain is a study of blood T cell repertoires in COVID-19. Clones were sequenced by immunoSEQ multiplex PCR, and TCRdb holds only the in-frame ones, with some missing. This table has about 330,000 clones, around 87% appearing once. The CDR3 is made up of 16 amino acids. Trimming cost V 4 bases and J 4 bases; bases outside gene matches: 11. Germline CDR1 is SGHRS and CDR2 is YFSETQ. Participants, about 18 to 90 years old, spanned 25 or so US areas. The receptor's source is a woman in her 30s who had recovered from COVID-19. The chain carries TRBV5-1 and TRBJ1-2; TRBD1 matches at 9 bases. Sequencing was carried out using PBMCs or T cells enriched from blood (not recorded which). CDR3 in DNA: TGCGCCAGCAGCCTAGGGACAGGGTATGATCCCTATGGCTACACCTTC. This gives the protein CASSLGTGYDPYGYTF.